Presented here are 18 T cell receptor beta chains from one specimen sequenced in a study of vaccination and CD4 T cells after COVID-19. These receptors are not linked to any known antigen. Regarding treatment: roughly 11-day PBMC culture with coronavirus spike peptide pools or control peptides (ViraFEST assay). An Oncomine TCR Beta short-read assay was used to sequence the DNA from cultured CD4+ T cells. MiXCR, applied by TCRdb to the PCR reads, yields one record per CDR3 protein. The sample holds about 9,100 distinct CDR3 sequences, 60% to 70% seen once. Sequencing used CD4+ T cells from blood, cultured in vitro. Receptor source: a human donor who had recovered from COVID-19.

The rearrangement links TRBV6-2 or TRBV6-3 to TRBJ1-1; 10 positions agree with TRBD1. This CDR3 has 16 residues. Germline loops: CDR1 MNHEY, CDR2 SVGEGT. V lost 6 bases, J lost 0 bases, and 7 bases stayed unmatched. In DNA form, the CDR3 reads TGTGCCAGCAGATTCGACAGGGGGCGGATGAACACTGAAGCTTTCTTT. Translation gives CASRFDRGRMNTEAFF.

This chain links TRBV20-1 with TRBJ2-2; no reliable D call. V was pared by 0 bases and J by 1 base, with 6 bases between. The CDR3 sequence is 14 residues long. Germline V gives CDR1 DFQATT, CDR2 SNEGSKA (reference sequence). The CDR3 DNA is TGCAGTGCTAGAGATGAGAGGAACACCGGGGAGCTGTTTTTT. Protein product: CSARDERNTGELFF.

The rearrangement links TRBV15 to TRBJ2-1, with unresolved D. The CDR3 is made up of 14 amino acids. Trimming pared 3 bases from V and 1 base from J, leaving 7 bases between. The germline CDR1 and CDR2 sequences are LNHNV and YYDKDF (reference sequence). CDR3 amino acids: CATSSLVSYNEQFF. CDR3 in DNA: TGTGCCACCAGCAGCCTGGTTTCCTACAATGAGCAGTTCTTC. Full variable domain (missing parts from reference TRBV15 and TRBJ2-1): DAMVIQNPRYQVTQFGKPVTLSCSQTLNHNVMYWYQQKSSQAPKLLFHYYDKDFNNEADTPDNFQSRRPNTSFCFLDIRSPGLGDTAMYLCATSSLVSYNEQFFGPGTRLTVL.

This chain uses TRBV7-2 with TRBJ1-2; D is possibly TRBD1 (5 bases). Trimming removed 1 base at V and 5 bases at J, with 8 bases between. CDR1 and CDR2 from the germline V gene are SGHTA and FQGNSA. The CDR3 covers 13 residues. CDR3 in amino acids: CASSLGQTYGYTF. CDR3 bases: TGTGCCAGCAGCTTAGGACAGACTTATGGCTACACCTTC.

The chain couples TRBV7-2 to TRBJ1-2, with D unresolved. Trimming stripped 1 base from V and 7 bases from J, with 13 bases between. The CDR3 contains 14 residues. Germline-derived CDR1 and CDR2 are SGHTA and FQGNSA. CDR3 coding DNA: TGTGCCAGCAGCTTAGGCGCCGAGTACGGTGGCTACACCTTC. The encoded protein is CASSLGAEYGGYTF.

This clonotype has only a few counts. Here the CDR3 DNA reads TGTGCCAGCAGTCCAATAGCGGGAGGGAGCACAGATACGCAGTATTTT. It codes for CASSPIAGGSTDTQYF. The chain uses TRBV6-1 and TRBJ2-3, with 11 nucleotides matching TRBD2. The CDR3 runs to 16 residues. The V and J ends lost 5 bases and 0 bases, in that order; junction bases with no gene match: 4. From germline, CDR1 is MNHNS and CDR2 SASEGT.

In its sample, this clonotype was seen once. The chain carries TRBV10-1 and TRBJ1-6, with D tentatively TRBD1 (6 bases). CDR3 length: 14 residues. V shed 3 bases and J shed 7 bases, with 10 bases lying between them. Germline CDR1 and CDR2: WNHNN and SYGVQD (reference sequence). The CDR3 nucleotides are TGCGCCAGCAGTGAAGGGGGGCGAAATTCACCCCTCCACTTT. Translation gives CASSEGGRNSPLHF.

The chain links TRBV20-1 to TRBJ2-3, with 9 bases lining up with TRBD2. Germline CDR1 is DFQATT and CDR2 is SNEGSKA (reference sequence). V lost 7 bases and J lost 1; bases outside the gene matches: 3. This CDR3 region has 13 residues. CDR3 sequence: CSVRLAGTDTQYF. DNA of the CDR3: TGCAGTGTCAGACTAGCGGGCACAGATACGCAGTATTTT.

V is TRBV4-2 and J is TRBJ2-1; D gene unclear. The CDR3 consists of 15 residues. The germline V gene encodes CDR1 LGHNA and CDR2 YNFKEQ. Trimming took 0 bases from V and 3 from J, leaving 9 bases between them. The CDR3 DNA sequence: TGTGCCAGCAGCCAAGATGAGATGGTCTACAATGAGCAGTTCTTC. Translated, it gives CASSQDEMVYNEQFF.

V and J are TRBV27 and TRBJ2-3, with a weak D call TRBD1 (5 bases). V lost 4 bases and J 3 bases, leaving 11 bases between the germline ends. Germline V gene sequence: CDR1 MNHEY, CDR2 SMNVEV (reference sequence). This CDR3 has 14 amino acids. The CDR3 DNA sequence: TGTGCCAGCAGTTGGCAGGGATATACAGATACGCAGTATTTT. The encoded protein is CASSWQGYTDTQYF.

This clonotype was detected only a few times. The CDR3 DNA follows: TGTGCCAGCAGTTTAGGCGGGGCCGAAAAACTGTTTTTT. This translates into CASSLGGAEKLFF. This chain joins TRBV27 and TRBJ1-4, with D perhaps matching TRBD1 (5 bases). Germline V CDR1 and CDR2: MNHEY, SMNVEV (reference sequence). V was trimmed by 2 bases and J by 8 bases, leaving 9 bases between them. The CDR3 spans 13 residues. The full variable domain, with the rest looked up from reference TRBV27 and TRBJ1-4, is EAQVTQNPRYLITVTGKKLTVTCSQNMNHEYMSWYRQDPGLGLRQIYYSMNVEVTDKGDVPEGYKVSRKEKRNFPLILESPSPNQTSLYFCASSLGGAEKLFFGSGTQLSVL.

The V call is TRBV19, the J call TRBJ1-2; 12 bases agree with TRBD1. Germline loops: CDR1 LNHDA, CDR2 SQIVND (reference sequence). The ends lost 7 bases at V and 8 bases at J; junction bases unmatched: 8. This CDR3 region has 14 residues. The CDR3 DNA sequence: TGTGCCAGTACCCTTCGTGGGACAGGGGGCGGCTACACCTTC. As protein: CASTLRGTGGGYTF.

This chain connects TRBV20-1 to TRBJ1-1; D gene uncertain. The germline gives CDR1 DFQATT, CDR2 SNEGSKA (reference sequence). The V gene lost 6 bases and the J gene lost 0 bases, with 11 bases spanning the gap. The CDR3 totals 13 residues. CDR3 sequence reads: CSAPFGLNTEAFF. The CDR3 DNA follows: TGCAGTGCCCCTTTCGGATTGAACACTGAAGCTTTCTTT.

V is TRBV30 and J is TRBJ1-5, with no clear D. CDR3 size: 14 residues. Germline V gene sequence: CDR1 GTSNPN, CDR2 SVGIG (reference sequence). The V gene lost 0 bases and the J gene lost 5 bases, with 11 bases spanning the gap. CDR3 sequence reads: CAWSVRTTDQPQHF. CDR3 nucleotides: TGTGCCTGGAGTGTACGGACCACCGATCAGCCCCAGCATTTT. The variable domain in full, completed from reference TRBV30 and TRBJ1-5, reads SQTIHQWPATLVQPVGSPLSLECTVEGTSNPNLYWYRQAAGRGLQLLFYSVGIGQISSEVPQNLSASRPQDRQFILSSKKLLLSDSGFYLCAWSVRTTDQPQHFGDGTRLSIL.

The chain has TRBV27 and TRBJ2-7; 9 nucleotides line up with TRBD1. After removal of 4 bases from V and 5 bases from J, the junction contained 15 bases not matched to a gene. Germline V gene lookup returns CDR1 MNHEY and CDR2 SMNVEV (reference sequence). The CDR3 covers 17 residues. For the CDR3, the DNA is TGTGCCAGCAGTTCAATGGTGTGGGGGGACAGGGACCACGAGCAGTACTTC. It encodes CASSSMVWGDRDHEQYF.

The count of this clonotype is one. The chain uses TRBV30 and TRBJ1-2; D may be TRBD1 (5 bases). The CDR3 is made up of 13 amino acids. CDR1 is GTSNPN and CDR2 is SVGIG in the germline V gene (reference sequence). Deletions cut 5 bases from V and 8 bases from J, with 18 bases between. In DNA, the CDR3 is TGTGCCTGGGGCAGGGACCGCCCAAGAGGCTACACCTTC. Its protein is CAWGRDRPRGYTF.

This clonotype was seen once. The chain joins TRBV6-5 to TRBJ1-2; D unresolved. The CDR3 extends over 15 amino acids. The germline V gene has CDR1 MNHEY and CDR2 SVGAGI. Trimming took off 0 bases at V and 2 bases at J, with 10 bases between the two ends. CDR3 region: CASSYSDGVNYGYTF. DNA of the CDR3: TGTGCCAGCAGTTACTCCGATGGGGTAAACTATGGCTACACCTTC.

This clonotype appeared a few times. The rearrangement joins TRBV27 to TRBJ1-6; possible D gene TRBD1, 5 bases. Trimming cost V 3 bases and J 5 bases, with 11 bases left between them. The length of the CDR3 is 15 residues. CDR1 and CDR2 (germline): MNHEY, SMNVEV (reference sequence). The CDR3 DNA reads as TGTGCCAGCAGTTTCAGGGCTCTGAATAATTCACCCCTCCACTTT. Translated, it gives CASSFRALNNSPLHF.